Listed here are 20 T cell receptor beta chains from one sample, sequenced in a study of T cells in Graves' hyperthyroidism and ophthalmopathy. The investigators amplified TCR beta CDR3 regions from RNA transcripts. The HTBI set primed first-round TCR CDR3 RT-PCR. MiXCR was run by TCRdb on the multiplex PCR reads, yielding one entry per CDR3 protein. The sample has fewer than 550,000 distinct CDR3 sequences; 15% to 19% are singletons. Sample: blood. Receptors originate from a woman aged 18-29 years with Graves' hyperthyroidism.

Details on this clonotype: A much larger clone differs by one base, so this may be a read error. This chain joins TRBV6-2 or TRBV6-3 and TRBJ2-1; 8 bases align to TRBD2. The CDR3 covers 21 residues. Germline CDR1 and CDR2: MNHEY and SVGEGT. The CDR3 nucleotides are TGTGTCAGCAGTTACTCGGGGGGACTAGTATCTTACCGTAGAGAATACAATGAGCAGTTCTTC. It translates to CVSSYSGGLVSYRREYNEQFF.

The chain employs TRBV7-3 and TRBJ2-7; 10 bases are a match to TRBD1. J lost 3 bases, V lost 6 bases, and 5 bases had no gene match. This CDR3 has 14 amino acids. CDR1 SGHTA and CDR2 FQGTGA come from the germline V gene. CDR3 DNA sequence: TGTGCCAGCAGTGGGACAGGGGTCCGCTACGAGCAGTACTTC. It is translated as CASSGTGVRYEQYF. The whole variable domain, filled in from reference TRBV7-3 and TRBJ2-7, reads GAGVSQTPSNKVTEKGKYVELRCDPISGHTALYWYRQSLGQGPEFLIYFQGTGAADDSGLPNDRFFAVRPEGSVSTLKIQRTERGDSAVYLCASSGTGVRYEQYFGPGTRLTVT.

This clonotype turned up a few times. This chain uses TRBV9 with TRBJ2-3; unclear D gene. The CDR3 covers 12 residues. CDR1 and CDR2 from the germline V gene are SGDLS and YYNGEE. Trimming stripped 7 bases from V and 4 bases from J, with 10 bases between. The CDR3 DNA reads TGTGCCAGCTCTGTGAGTGCAGATACGCAGTATTTT. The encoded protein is CASSVSADTQYF.

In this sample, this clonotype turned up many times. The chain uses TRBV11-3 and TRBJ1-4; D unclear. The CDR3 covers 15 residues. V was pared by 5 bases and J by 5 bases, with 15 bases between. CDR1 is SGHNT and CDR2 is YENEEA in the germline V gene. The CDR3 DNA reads TGTGCCAGCAGCCCCGGGAACGGCTTAAATGAAAAACTGTTTTTT. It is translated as CASSPGNGLNEKLFF.

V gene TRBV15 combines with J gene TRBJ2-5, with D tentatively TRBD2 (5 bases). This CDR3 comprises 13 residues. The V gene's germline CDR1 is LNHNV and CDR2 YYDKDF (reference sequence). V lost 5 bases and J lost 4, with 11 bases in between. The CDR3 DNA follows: TGTGCCACCAGCGGAGGTCGCCGAGAGACCCAGTACTTC. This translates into CATSGGRRETQYF.

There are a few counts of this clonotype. In nucleotides, the CDR3 is TGTGCCAGCAGCTTTACTAGCGGTAACTACAATGAGCAGTTCTTC. Translating it yields CASSFTSGNYNEQFF. The genes are TRBV7-3 and TRBJ2-1; TRBD2 aligns across 8 bases. V lost 3 bases, J lost 3 bases, and 4 bases stayed unmatched. The CDR3 loop spans 15 amino acids. Germline lookup yields CDR1 SGHTA and CDR2 FQGTGA.

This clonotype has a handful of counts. This CDR3 is CASKGGQANSPLHF. In DNA form, the CDR3 reads TGTGCCAGCAAGGGGGGGCAGGCGAATTCACCCCTCCACTTT. V and J are TRBV9 and TRBJ1-6, with TRBD1 as a possible D gene (6 bases). This CDR3 is built from 14 residues. Trimming pared 6 bases from V and 7 bases from J, leaving 14 bases between. Germline CDR1 is SGDLS and CDR2 is YYNGEE. Combining the CDR3 with reference TRBV9 and TRBJ1-6 gives the whole variable domain DSGVTQTPKHLITATGQRVTLRCSPRSGDLSVYWYQQSLDQGLQFLIQYYNGEERAKGNILERFSAQQFPDLHSELNLSSLELGDSALYFCASKGGQANSPLHFGNGTRLTVT.

The CDR3, as DNA: TGTGCCAGCAGCTGGGCCAGACTGGGCACCGGGGAGCTGTTTTTT. It is translated as CASSWARLGTGELFF. The chain is built from TRBV7-3 and TRBJ2-2; D is unresolved. V was clipped by 4 bases and J by 4 bases, with 13 bases between them. This CDR3 is built from 15 residues. CDR1 and CDR2 (germline): SGHTA, FQGTGA.

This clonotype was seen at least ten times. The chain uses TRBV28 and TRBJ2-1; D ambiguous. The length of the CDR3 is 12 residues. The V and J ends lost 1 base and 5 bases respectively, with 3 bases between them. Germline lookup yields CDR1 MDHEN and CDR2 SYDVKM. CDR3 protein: CASSLYHNEQFF. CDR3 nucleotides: TGTGCCAGCAGTTTATACCACAATGAGCAGTTCTTC.

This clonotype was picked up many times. The CDR3 here is CSAALAGAWDEQFF. CDR3 coding DNA: TGCAGTGCTGCCCTAGCGGGAGCTTGGGATGAGCAGTTCTTC. This chain links TRBV20-1 with TRBJ2-1, with TRBD2 identical over 10 bases. The CDR3 extends over 14 amino acids. CDR1 is DFQATT and CDR2 is SNEGSKA in the germline V gene (reference sequence). With V trimmed by 5 bases and J by 8 bases, 9 bases remained unmatched.

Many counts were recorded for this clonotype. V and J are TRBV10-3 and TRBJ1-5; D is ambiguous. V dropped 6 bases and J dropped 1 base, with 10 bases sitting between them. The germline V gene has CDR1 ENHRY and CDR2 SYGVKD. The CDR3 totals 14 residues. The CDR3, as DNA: TGTGCCATCAGAGAGGACGGCAGCAATCAGCCCCAGCATTTT. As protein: CAIREDGSNQPQHF.

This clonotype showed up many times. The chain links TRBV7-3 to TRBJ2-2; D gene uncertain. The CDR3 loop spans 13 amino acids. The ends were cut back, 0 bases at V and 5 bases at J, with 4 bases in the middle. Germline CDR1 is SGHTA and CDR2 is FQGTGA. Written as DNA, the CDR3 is TGTGCCAGCAGCTTAACAGGGACCGGGGAGCTGTTTTTT. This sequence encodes CASSLTGTGELFF.

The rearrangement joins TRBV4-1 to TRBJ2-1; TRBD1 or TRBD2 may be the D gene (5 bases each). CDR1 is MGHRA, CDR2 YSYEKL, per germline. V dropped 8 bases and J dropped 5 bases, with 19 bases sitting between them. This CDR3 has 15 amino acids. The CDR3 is CASGKLGATHNEQFF. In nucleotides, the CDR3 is TGCGCCAGCGGCAAACTCGGGGCTACACACAATGAGCAGTTCTTC.

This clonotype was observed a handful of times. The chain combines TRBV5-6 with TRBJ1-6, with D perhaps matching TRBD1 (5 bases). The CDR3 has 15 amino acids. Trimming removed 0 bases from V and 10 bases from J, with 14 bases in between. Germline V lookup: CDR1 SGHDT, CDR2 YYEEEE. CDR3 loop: CASSLDKGLKSPLHF. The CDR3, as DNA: TGTGCCAGCAGCTTGGATAAGGGGTTAAAATCACCCCTCCACTTT.

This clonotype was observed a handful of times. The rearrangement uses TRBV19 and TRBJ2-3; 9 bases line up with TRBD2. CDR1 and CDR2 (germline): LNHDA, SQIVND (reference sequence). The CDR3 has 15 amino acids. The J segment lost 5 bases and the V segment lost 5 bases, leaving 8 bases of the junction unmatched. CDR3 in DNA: TGTGCCAGTAGTCGAGCGGGGGGCGGGGAAGATACGCAGTATTTT. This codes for CASSRAGGGEDTQYF.

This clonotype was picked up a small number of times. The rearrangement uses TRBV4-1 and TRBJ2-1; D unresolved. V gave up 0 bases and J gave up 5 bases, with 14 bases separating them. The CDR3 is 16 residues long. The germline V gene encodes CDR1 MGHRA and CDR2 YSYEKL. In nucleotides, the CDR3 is TGCGCCAGCAGCCAAGAAGGCGTCCGACTGCACAATGAGCAGTTCTTC. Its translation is CASSQEGVRLHNEQFF.

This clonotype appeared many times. CDR3 coding DNA: TGTGCCAGCAGGGGGCTAGGTTCCGGCGAGCAGTACTTC. Encoded protein: CASRGLGSGEQYF. This chain uses TRBV12-3 or TRBV12-4 with TRBJ2-7; weak D call: TRBD1 (5 bases). The CDR3 has 13 amino acids. V was pared by 6 bases and J by 6 bases, with 15 bases between.

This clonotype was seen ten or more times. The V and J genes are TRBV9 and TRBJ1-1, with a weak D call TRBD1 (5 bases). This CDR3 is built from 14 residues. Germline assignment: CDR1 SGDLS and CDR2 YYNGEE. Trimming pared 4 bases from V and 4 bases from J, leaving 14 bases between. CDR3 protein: CASSTQGGSTEAFF. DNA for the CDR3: TGTGCCAGCAGCACCCAGGGAGGTAGCACTGAAGCTTTCTTT.

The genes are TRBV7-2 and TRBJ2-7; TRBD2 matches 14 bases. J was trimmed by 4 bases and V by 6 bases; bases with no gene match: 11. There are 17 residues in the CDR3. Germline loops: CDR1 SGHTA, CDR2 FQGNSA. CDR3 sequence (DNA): TGTGCCAGCAGTTACACCCCCGGGACTAGCGGGAGTTACGAGCAGTACTTC. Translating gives CASSYTPGTSGSYEQYF.

CDR3 sequence reads: CSARVTRGTDTQYF. In nucleotides, the CDR3 is TGCAGTGCTAGAGTAACCAGGGGTACAGATACGCAGTATTTT. The chain has TRBV20-1 and TRBJ2-3, with a tentative D call TRBD1 (6 bases). Trimming removed 1 base at V and 3 bases at J, with 11 bases between. The CDR3 consists of 14 residues. Germline CDR1 reads DFQATT; CDR2 reads SNEGSKA (reference sequence).